This T cell receptor beta chain was observed in a study of cytomegalovirus exposure and HLA in healthy donors. On the study more broadly: A prior study identified just under 120 million unique TCR beta sequences from some 200 million T cells. Study-wide findings and caveats: Reports showed the classifier diagnosing cytomegalovirus status with high specificity and sensitivity.

A remark on this clone: The antigen remains unidentified.

Primers included in the PCR were 60 Vbeta and 13 Jbeta primers. Sequencing used immunoSEQ multiplex PCR; TCRdb keeps in-frame clones, though not all of them. The profile covers roughly 200,000 clones, with around 73% appearing a single time and approximately 3% taken by the ten largest. Healthy bone marrow donors supplied every sample. The sample comprised PBMCs. The TCR was taken from a woman aged 25 to 39 in good health and CMV-seronegative.

The chain's CDR3 is CASNPLGKGRQPQHF. CDR3 DNA sequence: TGCGCCAGCAATCCACTCGGGAAAGGTCGTCAGCCCCAGCATTTT. The V and J genes are TRBV10-1 and TRBJ1-5; D unclear. Germline CDR1 and CDR2: WNHNN and SYGVQD (reference sequence). The CDR3 runs 15 residues. The V and J ends lost 7 bases and 6 bases respectively, with 19 bases between them.